This TCR beta chain came from a study of CD8 T cell repertoires and HIV-1 epitope variants. Germline CDR1 is ENHRY and CDR2 is SYGVKD. CDR3 length equals 15 residues. The germline V and J ends were trimmed by 3 bases and 5 bases, with 13 bases remaining between them. With respect to this clone: Its specificity is not known.

The data were produced by immunoSEQ multiplex PCR, yet TCRdb's version contains in-frame clones alone and is incomplete. The sample lists roughly 6,600 clones, about 64% seen once, with 35% to 50% in the top ten. Whole-study findings and limits: Nef KF9 drew several clonotypes and HW9 one, without TAALDMSHF responses.

Sequencing input: cultured CD8+ T cells derived from PBMCs. This sequence originates from a male donor with HIV. The rearrangement joins TRBV10-3 to TRBJ2-2; D remains unclear. The CDR3 nucleotides read TGTGCCATCAGTGAAAATCTAGGCGTTACCGGGGAGCTGTTTTTT. The encoded protein is CAISENLGVTGELFF.